This T cell receptor beta chain is from a study of blood T cell repertoires in COVID-19 (TCRdb year 2020). About the investigation overall: Samples from collaborators originated in the United States, Italy and Spain and spanned both the acute and convalescent phases of COVID-19. The material from the prospective study consisted of cDNA or gDNA derived from T cells, B-cell-depleted T cells, or PBMCs. Deeply sampled blood TCRbeta repertoires from subjects exposed to, actively infected with, or recovered from COVID-19 were included in the dataset. A freely available public database, intended as a resource for researchers studying the immune response to SARS-CoV-2, is where the repertoires were released. The samples were drawn from the first 160 participants of the ongoing ImmuneRACE study and from 950 to 1,500 subjects provided by 6 global collaborators. A de-identified subject ID, COVID-19 status, age in years and sex were almost always included in the sample metadata. HLA class I and class II types, where available, came from metadata supplied by the sample provider rather than from assay-based typing. The study at large found these results: How much clinical and demographic metadata was included differed by source and by participant, and the metadata was provided uncurated.

This clone has a single count. The specificity of this receptor is unknown. At one end, the junction sequence differs from germline, possibly due to a read error. Each collaborating institution followed its own protocols to collect whole blood in K2EDTA tubes. For TCRbeta analysis, collaborators shipped samples as frozen whole blood, isolated PBMCs, or DNA extracted from either of those sample types. TCRbeta CDR3 regions were amplified from genomic DNA by means of the immunoSEQ Assay, a bias-controlled multiplex PCR. The study's own analysis went as follows. The number of nucleated cells in each sample was estimated by amplification of reference gene primers within the assay. To quantify the absolute abundance of each unique TCRbeta CDR3 rearrangement, sequence reads were collapsed and filtered. For each sample, productive Simpson clonality was calculated as the square root of Simpson's diversity index across productive rearrangements. TCRdb carries this immuneACCESS record with in-frame sequences only. Its versions omit some clonotypes, under half of them owing to an unresolved V gene in the studies checked, with the rest unexplained. Clone size and V and J calls were adopted from that table, with D and trimming inferred from the DNA. The sample data list about 58,000 clones, and around nine tenths of these were observed just once. The ten largest clones take up around an eighth of the sample.

The CDR3 sequence holds 17 residues, the cysteine and phenylalanine included. The sequence is cut down to CDR3 DNA, 51 bases in frame from base 1. In the germline V gene, CDR1 corresponds to KGHDR and CDR2 to SFDVKD. The sequenced sample was peripheral blood. This receptor was identified in a woman aged 60 to 75 with active COVID-19. The chain was built from TRBV24-1 and TRBJ1-4; matching of 5 bases hints at TRBD1 as the D gene. The DNA sequence is TGTGCCACCAGTGTTTTGTACTCTAGGGGCCAGCTAGGAAAACTGTTTTTT. It is translated as CATSVLYSRGQLGKLFF.